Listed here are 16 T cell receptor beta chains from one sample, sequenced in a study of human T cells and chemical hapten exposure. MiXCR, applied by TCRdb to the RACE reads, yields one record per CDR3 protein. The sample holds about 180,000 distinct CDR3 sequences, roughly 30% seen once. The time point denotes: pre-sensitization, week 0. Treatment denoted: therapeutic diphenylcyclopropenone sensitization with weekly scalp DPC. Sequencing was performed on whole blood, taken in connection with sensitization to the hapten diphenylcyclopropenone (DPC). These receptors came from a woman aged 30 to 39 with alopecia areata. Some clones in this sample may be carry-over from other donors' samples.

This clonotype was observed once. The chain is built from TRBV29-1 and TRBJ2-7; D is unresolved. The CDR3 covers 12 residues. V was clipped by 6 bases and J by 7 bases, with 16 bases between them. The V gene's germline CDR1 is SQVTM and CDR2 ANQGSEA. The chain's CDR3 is CSVTKSLGEQYF. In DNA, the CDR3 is TGCAGCGTGACCAAATCCCTGGGGGAGCAGTACTTC.

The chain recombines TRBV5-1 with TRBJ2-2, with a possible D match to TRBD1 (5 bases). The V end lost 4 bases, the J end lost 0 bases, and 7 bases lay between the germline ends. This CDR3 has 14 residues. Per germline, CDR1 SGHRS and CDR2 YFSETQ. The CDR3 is CASSIGANTGELFF. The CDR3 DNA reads TGCGCCAGCAGCATAGGGGCGAACACCGGGGAGCTGTTTTTT.

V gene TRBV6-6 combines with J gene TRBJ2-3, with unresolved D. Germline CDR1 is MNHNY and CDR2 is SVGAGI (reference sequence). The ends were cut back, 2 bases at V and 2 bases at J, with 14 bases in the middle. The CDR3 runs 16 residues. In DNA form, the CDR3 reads TGTGCCAGCAGTTACAAGCTGGAACCTCCCACAGATACGCAGTATTTT. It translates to CASSYKLEPPTDTQYF.

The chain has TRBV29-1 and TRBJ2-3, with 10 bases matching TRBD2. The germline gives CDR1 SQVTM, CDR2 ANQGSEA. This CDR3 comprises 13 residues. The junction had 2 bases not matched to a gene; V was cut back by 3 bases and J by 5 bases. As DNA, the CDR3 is TGCAGCGTTGATAGGACTAGCGGAGATACGCAGTATTTT. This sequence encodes CSVDRTSGDTQYF.

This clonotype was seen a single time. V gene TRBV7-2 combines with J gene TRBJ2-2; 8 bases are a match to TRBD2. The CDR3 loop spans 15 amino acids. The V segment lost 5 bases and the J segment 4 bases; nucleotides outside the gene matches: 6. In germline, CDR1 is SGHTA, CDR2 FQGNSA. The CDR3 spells CASSPTGGRTGELFF. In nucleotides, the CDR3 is TGTGCCAGCAGCCCTACGGGGGGGCGCACCGGGGAGCTGTTTTTT.

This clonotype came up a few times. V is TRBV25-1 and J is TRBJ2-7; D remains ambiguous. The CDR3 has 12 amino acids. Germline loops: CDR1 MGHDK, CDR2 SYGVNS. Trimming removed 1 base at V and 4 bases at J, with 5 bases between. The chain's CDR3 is CASSESGYEQYF. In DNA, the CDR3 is TGTGCCAGCAGTGAATCTGGGTACGAGCAGTACTTC.

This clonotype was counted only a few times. The chain's CDR3 is CSARVTGGGYTF. DNA for the CDR3: TGCAGTGCTAGAGTAACAGGGGGCGGCTACACCTTC. The chain couples TRBV20-1 to TRBJ1-2; 9 bases are a match to TRBD1. Looked up from germline, CDR1 is DFQATT and CDR2 is SNEGSKA (reference sequence). The V and J ends lost 1 base and 8 bases, in that order; junction bases with no gene match: 2. The CDR3 spans 12 residues.

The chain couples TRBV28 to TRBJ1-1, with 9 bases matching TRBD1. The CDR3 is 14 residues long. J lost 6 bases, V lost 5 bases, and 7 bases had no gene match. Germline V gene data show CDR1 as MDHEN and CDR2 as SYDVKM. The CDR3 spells CASSPVGQGAEAFF. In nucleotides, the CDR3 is TGTGCCAGCAGTCCGGTGGGACAGGGAGCTGAAGCTTTCTTT.

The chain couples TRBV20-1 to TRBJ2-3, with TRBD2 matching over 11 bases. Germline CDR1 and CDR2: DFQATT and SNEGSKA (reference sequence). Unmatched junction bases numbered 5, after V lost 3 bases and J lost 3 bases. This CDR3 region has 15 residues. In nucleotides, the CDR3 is TGCAGTGCTAGTCCGCCTAGCGGGGGGACAGATACGCAGTATTTT. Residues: CSASPPSGGTDTQYF.

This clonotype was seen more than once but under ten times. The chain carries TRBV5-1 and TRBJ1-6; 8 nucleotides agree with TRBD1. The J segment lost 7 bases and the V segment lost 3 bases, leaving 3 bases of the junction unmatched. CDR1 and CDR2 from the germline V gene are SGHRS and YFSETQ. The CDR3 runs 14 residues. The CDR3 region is CASSSRDRNSPLHF. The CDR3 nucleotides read TGCGCCAGCAGCTCCCGGGACAGGAATTCACCCCTCCACTTT.

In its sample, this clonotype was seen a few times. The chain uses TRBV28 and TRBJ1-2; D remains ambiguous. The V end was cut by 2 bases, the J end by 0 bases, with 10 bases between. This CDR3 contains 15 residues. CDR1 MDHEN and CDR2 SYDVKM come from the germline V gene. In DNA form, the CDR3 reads TGTGCCAGCAGTTTAATGCAGTCAGCTAACTATGGCTACACCTTC. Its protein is CASSLMQSANYGYTF.

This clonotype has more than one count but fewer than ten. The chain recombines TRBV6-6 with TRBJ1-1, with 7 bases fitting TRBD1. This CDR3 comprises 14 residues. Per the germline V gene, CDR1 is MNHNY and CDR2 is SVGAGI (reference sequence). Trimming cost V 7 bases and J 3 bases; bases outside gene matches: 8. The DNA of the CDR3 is TGTGCCAGCAATAGACAGGGCCAAGACACTGAAGCTTTCTTT. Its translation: CASNRQGQDTEAFF.

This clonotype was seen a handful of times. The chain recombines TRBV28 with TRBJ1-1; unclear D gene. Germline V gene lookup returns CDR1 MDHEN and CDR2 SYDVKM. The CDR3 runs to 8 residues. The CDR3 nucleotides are TGTATGAACACTGAAGCTTTCTTT. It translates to CMNTEAFF.

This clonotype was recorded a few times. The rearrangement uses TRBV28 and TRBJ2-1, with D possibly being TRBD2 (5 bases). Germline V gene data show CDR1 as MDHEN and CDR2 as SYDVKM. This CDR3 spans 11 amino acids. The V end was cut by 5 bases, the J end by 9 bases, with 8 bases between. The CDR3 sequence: CASSPRGEQFF. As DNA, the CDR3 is TGTGCCAGCAGTCCCCGGGGTGAGCAGTTCTTC.

DNA for the CDR3: TGTGCCAGCAGCCCCAGGTACACTGAAGCTTTCTTT. This sequence encodes CASSPRYTEAFF. The gene calls are TRBV7-2 and TRBJ1-1; D remains ambiguous. The CDR3 consists of 12 residues. Trimming removed 5 bases from V and 3 bases from J, with 7 bases in between. Germline CDR1 and CDR2: SGHTA and FQGNSA. Full variable domain (missing parts from reference TRBV7-2 and TRBJ1-1): GAGVSQSPSNKVTEKGKDVELRCDPISGHTALYWYRQSLGQGLEFLIYFQGNSAPDKSGLPSDRFSAERTGGSVSTLTIQRTQQEDSAVYLCASSPRYTEAFFGQGTRLTVV.

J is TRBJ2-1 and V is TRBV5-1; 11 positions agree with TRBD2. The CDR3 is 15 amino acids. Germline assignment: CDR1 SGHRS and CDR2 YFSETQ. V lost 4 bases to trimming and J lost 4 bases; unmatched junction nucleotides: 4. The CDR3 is CASSAGLADYNEQFF. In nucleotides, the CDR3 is TGCGCCAGCAGCGCGGGACTAGCGGATTACAATGAGCAGTTCTTC. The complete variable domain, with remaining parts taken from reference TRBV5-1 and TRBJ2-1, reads KAGVTQTPRYLIKTRGQQVTLSCSPISGHRSVSWYQQTPGQGLQFLFEYFSETQRNKGNFPGRFSGRQFSNSRSEMNVSTLELGDSALYLCASSAGLADYNEQFFGPGTRLTVL.